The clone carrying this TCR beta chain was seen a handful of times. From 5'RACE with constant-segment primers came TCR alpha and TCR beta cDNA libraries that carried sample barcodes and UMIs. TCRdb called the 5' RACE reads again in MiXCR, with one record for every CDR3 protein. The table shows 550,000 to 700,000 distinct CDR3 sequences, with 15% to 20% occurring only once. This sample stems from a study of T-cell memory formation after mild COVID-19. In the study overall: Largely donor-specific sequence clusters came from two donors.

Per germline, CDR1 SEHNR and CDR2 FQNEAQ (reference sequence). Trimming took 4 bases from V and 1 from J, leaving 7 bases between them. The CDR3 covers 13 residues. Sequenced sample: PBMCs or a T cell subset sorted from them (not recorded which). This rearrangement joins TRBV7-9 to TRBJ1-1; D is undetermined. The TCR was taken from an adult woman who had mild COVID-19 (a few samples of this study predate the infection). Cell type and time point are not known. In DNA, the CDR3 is TGTGCCAGCAGCTCCGTGAGGAACACTGAAGCTTTCTTT. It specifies CASSSVRNTEAFF.